The clone carrying this T cell receptor (beta chain) was counted a few times. This entry belongs to a study of blood T cell repertoires in COVID-19. Turning to the study itself: Whether acute or convalescent, the COVID-19 samples came from the United States, Italy and Spain. In each case, the material was cDNA or gDNA derived from T cells, B-cell-depleted T cells, or PBMCs.

TCRdb's table, derived via immunoSEQ multiplex PCR, lists solely in-frame clones and lacks some. The table includes over 300,000 clones, 86% detected once. Source material: peripheral blood. This TCR came from a woman aged 45-59 years with acute or convalescent COVID-19.

CDR3 residues: CASSILPGSRSPLHF. In DNA, the CDR3 is TGTGCCAGTAGTATTCTCCCGGGTTCCCGGTCACCCCTCCACTTT. The chain couples TRBV19 to TRBJ1-6, with D hard to call. Germline lookup yields CDR1 LNHDA and CDR2 SQIVND (reference sequence). The ends were cut back, 3 bases at V and 10 bases at J, with 16 bases in the middle. This CDR3 has 15 residues.